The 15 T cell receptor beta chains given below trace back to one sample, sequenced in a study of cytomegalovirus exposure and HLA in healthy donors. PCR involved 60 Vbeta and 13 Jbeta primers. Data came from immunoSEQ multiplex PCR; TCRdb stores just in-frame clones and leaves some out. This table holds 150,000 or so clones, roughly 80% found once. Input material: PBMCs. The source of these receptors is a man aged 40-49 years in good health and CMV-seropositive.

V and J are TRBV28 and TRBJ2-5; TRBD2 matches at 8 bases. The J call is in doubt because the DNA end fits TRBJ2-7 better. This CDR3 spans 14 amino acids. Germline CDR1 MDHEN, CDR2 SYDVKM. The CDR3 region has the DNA TGTGCCAGCAGTTCTAGGCTAGCGGGCTACGAGCAGTACTTC. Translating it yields CASSSRLAGYEQYF.

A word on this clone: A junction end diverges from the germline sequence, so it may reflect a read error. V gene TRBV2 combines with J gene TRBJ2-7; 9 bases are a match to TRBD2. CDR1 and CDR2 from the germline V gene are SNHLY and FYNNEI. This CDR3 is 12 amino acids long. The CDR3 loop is CASRDLPGLAKF. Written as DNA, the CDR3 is TGTGCCAGCAGGGACTTGCCGGGACTAGCAAAGTTC.

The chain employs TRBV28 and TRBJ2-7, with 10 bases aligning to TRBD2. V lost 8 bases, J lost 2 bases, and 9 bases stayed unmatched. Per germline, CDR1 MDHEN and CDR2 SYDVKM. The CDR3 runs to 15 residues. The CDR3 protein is CASLSSSGRTYEQYF. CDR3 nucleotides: TGTGCCAGCCTCTCTTCTAGCGGGAGAACCTACGAGCAGTACTTC.

This chain's CDR3 is CASSGSGEETQYF. The CDR3 nucleotides are TGCGCCAGCAGCGGTAGCGGGGAAGAGACCCAGTACTTC. The chain combines TRBV5-1 with TRBJ2-5; 8 bases are a match to TRBD2. V shed 4 bases and J 3 bases; nucleotides not matched to a gene: 2. Germline V gene sequence: CDR1 SGHRS, CDR2 YFSETQ. There are 13 residues in the CDR3.

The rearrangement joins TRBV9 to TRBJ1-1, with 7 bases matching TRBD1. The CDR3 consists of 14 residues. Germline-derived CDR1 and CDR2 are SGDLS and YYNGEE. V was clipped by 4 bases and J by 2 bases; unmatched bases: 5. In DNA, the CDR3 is TGTGCCAGCAGCTCCCGGGACAGAAACACTGAAGCTTTCTTT. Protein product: CASSSRDRNTEAFF.

The chain's CDR3 is CASSLASSGRNIQYF. DNA of the CDR3: TGCGCCAGCAGCTTGGCCTCTAGCGGCCGAAACATTCAGTACTTC. The chain is built from TRBV5-1 and TRBJ2-4; 7 bases agree with TRBD2. This CDR3 is built from 15 residues. V shed 0 bases and J 6 bases; nucleotides not matched to a gene: 6. In germline, CDR1 is SGHRS, CDR2 YFSETQ.

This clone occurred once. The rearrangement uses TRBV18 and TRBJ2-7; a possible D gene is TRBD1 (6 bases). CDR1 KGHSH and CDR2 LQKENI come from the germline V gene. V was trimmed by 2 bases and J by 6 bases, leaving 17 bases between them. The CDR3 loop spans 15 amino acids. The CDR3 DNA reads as TGTGCCAGCTCACCAGGGTTGGGACAAGCCTCCGAGCAGTACTTC. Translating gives CASSPGLGQASEQYF.

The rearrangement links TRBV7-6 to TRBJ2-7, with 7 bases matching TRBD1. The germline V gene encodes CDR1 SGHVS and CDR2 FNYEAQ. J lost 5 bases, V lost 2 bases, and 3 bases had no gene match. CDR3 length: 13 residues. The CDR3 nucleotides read TGTGCCAGCAGCTTACCGGGGACAGACGAGCAGTACTTC. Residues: CASSLPGTDEQYF. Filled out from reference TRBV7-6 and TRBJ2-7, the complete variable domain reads GAGVSQSPRYKVTKRGQDVALRCDPISGHVSLYWYRQALGQGPEFLTYFNYEAQQDKSGLPNDRFSAERPEGSISTLTIQRTEQRDSAMYRCASSLPGTDEQYFGPGTRLTVT.

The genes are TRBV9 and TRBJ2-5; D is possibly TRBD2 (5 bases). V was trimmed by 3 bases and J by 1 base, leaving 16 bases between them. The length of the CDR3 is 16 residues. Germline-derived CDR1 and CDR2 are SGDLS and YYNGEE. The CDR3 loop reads CASSALGRRSQETQYF. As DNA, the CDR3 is TGTGCCAGCAGCGCTCTAGGTAGGAGGAGCCAAGAGACCCAGTACTTC.

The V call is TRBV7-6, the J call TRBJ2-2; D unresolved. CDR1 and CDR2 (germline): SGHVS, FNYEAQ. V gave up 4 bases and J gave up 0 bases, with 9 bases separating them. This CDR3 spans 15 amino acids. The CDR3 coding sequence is TGTGCCAGCAGCTCGAGGATCGCGAACACCGGGGAGCTGTTTTTT. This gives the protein CASSSRIANTGELFF.

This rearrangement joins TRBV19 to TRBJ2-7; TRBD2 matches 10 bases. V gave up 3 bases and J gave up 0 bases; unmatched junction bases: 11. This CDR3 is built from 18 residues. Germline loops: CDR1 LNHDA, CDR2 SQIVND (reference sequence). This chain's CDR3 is CASSMRLAGDVSSYEQYF. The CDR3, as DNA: TGTGCCAGTAGTATGAGGCTAGCGGGAGACGTGAGCTCCTACGAGCAGTACTTC. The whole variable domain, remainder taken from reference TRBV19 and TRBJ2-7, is DGGITQSPKYLFRKEGQNVTLSCEQNLNHDAMYWYRQDPGQGLRLIYYSQIVNDFQKGDIAEGYSVSREKKESFPLTVTSAQKNPTAFYLCASSMRLAGDVSSYEQYFGPGTRLTVT.

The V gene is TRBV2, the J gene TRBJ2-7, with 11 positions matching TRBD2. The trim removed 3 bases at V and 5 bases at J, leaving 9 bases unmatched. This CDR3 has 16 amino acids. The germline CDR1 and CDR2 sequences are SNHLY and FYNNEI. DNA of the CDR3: TGTGCCAGCAGTGACGCCCTAGCGGGAGGACAGAACGAGCAGTACTTC. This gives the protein CASSDALAGGQNEQYF.

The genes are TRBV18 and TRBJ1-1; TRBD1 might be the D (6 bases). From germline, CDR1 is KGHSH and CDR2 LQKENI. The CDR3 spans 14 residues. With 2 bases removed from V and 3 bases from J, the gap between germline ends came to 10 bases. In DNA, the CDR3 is TGTGCCAGCTCACCAACAGGGAAGGACACTGAAGCTTTCTTT. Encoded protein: CASSPTGKDTEAFF.

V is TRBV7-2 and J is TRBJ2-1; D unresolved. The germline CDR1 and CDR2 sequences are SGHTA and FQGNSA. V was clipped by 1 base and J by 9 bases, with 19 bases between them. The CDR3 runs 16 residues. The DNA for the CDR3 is TGTGCCAGCAGCTTAGATATAGTGTTGGTTCCGGGTGAGCAGTTCTTC. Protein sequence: CASSLDIVLVPGEQFF. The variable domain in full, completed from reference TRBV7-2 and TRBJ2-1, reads GAGVSQSPSNKVTEKGKDVELRCDPISGHTALYWYRQSLGQGLEFLIYFQGNSAPDKSGLPSDRFSAERTGGSVSTLTIQRTQQEDSAVYLCASSLDIVLVPGEQFFGPGTRLTVL.

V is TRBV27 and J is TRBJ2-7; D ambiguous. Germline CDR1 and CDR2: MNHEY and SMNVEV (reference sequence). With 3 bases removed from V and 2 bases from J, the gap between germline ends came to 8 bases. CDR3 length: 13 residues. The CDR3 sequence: CASSFSRAYEQYF. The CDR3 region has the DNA TGTGCCAGCAGTTTTTCCCGTGCCTACGAGCAGTACTTC.